These T cell receptor beta chains were read from a single sample in a study of blood T cell repertoires in COVID-19. Generated by immunoSEQ multiplex PCR, the TCRdb table keeps only in-frame clones and is missing some. The sample consists of hundreds of thousands of clones, roughly 80% of them appearing once. The sample taken for sequencing was peripheral blood. The receptors shown here come from a man younger than 40 with active or convalescent COVID-19. Each CDR3 is given with its conserved first and last residue. The order of the fields is J gene, clone size, V gene, CDR3 length, D gene, CDR3 protein, CDR3 DNA. The D gene is left open where the match is weak. The size entry is marked missing in some rows and otherwise reads once, few, many or a size class.

TRBJ2-7,-,TRBV10-3,13,TRBD1,CAISEGQGGVPYF,TGTGCCATCAGTGAGGGACAGGGGGGTGTTCCGTACTTC
TRBJ1-2,-,TRBV5-4,13,-,CASSLVSGDGYTF,TGTGCCAGCAGCTTGGTTTCGGGGGACGGCTACACCTTC
TRBJ2-5,-,TRBV7-9,13,-,CASSPLKTETQYF,TGTGCCAGCAGCCCCCTCAAAACTGAGACCCAGTACTTC
TRBJ1-5,-,TRBV4-3,13,-,CASSQQGSQPQHF,TGCGCCAGCAGCCAACAGGGATCTCAGCCCCAGCATTTT
TRBJ1-2,-,TRBV6-1,16,TRBD1,CASSESDRGFNYGYTF,TGTGCCAGCAGTGAATCAGACAGGGGGTTTAACTATGGCTACACCTTC
TRBJ1-4,-,TRBV7-9,14,-,CASSFRGIYEKLFF,TGTGCCAGCAGCTTTCGAGGGATTTATGAAAAACTGTTTTTT
TRBJ1-2,-,TRBV6-6,11,-,CASSPGYGYTF,TGTGCCAGCAGTCCGGGCTATGGCTACACCTTC
TRBJ2-7,-,TRBV4-2,14,-,CASSQDRSSYEQYF,TGTGCCAGCAGCCAAGATCGCAGCTCCTACGAGCAGTACTTC
TRBJ2-5,once,TRBV9,14,TRBD2,CASSPGLARETQYF,TGTGCCAGCAGCCCAGGACTAGCGCGAGAGACCCAGTACTTC
TRBJ2-5,-,TRBV9,17,TRBD2,CASSVGVTSGGQETQYF,TGTGCCAGCAGCGTAGGGGTGACTAGCGGAGGGCAAGAGACCCAGTACTTC
TRBJ2-7,-,TRBV7-2,15,TRBD2,CASSSLAGGPGEQYF,TGTGCCAGCAGCTCGCTAGCGGGAGGGCCAGGCGAGCAGTACTTC
TRBJ2-2,-,TRBV19,14,-,CASSPYSNAGELFF,TGTGCCAGTAGTCCGTACTCAAATGCCGGGGAGCTGTTTTTT
TRBJ2-3,-,TRBV7-2,14,TRBD1,CASSSGTGGDTQYF,TGTGCCAGCAGCTCCGGGACAGGGGGAGATACGCAGTATTTT
TRBJ2-1,few,TRBV9,11,-,CASSVNGEPFF,TGTGCCAGCAGCGTAAATGGGGAGCCGTTCTTC
TRBJ2-3,-,TRBV7-2,14,TRBD1,CASSADRAADTQYF,TGTGCCAGCAGCGCGGACAGGGCCGCAGATACGCAGTATTTT
TRBJ1-3,once,TRBV5-5,14,-,CASSLEGLGNTIYF,TGTGCCAGCAGCTTGGAGGGGTTGGGAAACACCATATATTTT
TRBJ1-2,-,TRBV5-4,17,-,CASSAWVGGAVNYGYTF,TGTGCCAGCAGCGCCTGGGTCGGGGGAGCAGTGAACTATGGCTACACCTTC
TRBJ1-4,-,TRBV15,15,TRBD1,CATSRDRTGGGKLFF,TGTGCCACCAGCAGAGATCGGACAGGGGGCGGGAAACTGTTTTTT
TRBJ1-6,-,TRBV11-2,14,-,CASSLVGGNSPLHF,TGTGCCAGCAGCTTAGTCGGAGGTAATTCACCCCTCCACTTT
TRBJ2-3,-,TRBV30,14,TRBD1,CALGQGLRGDTQYF,TGTGCCTTAGGACAGGGGCTTCGCGGAGATACGCAGTATTTT
TRBJ2-1,-,TRBV12-3/TRBV12-4,13,-,CASNLRGGFEQFF,TGTGCCAGCAACCTAAGGGGGGGTTTTGAGCAGTTCTTC
TRBJ1-3,few,TRBV11-2,14,-,CASSYLRPGNTIYF,TGTGCCAGCAGCTACCTGAGGCCTGGAAACACCATATATTTT
TRBJ2-5,-,TRBV28,16,TRBD1,CASIGGWDRGRETQYF,TGTGCCAGCATCGGCGGGTGGGACAGGGGGCGAGAGACCCAGTACTTC
TRBJ1-1,few,TRBV10-1,15,TRBD1,CASSEKPGGNTEAFF,TGCGCCAGCAGTGAGAAGCCAGGGGGGAACACTGAAGCTTTCTTT
TRBJ2-7,-,TRBV4-3,14,TRBD1,CASSHGTGSYEQYF,TGCGCCAGCAGCCACGGGACAGGGTCCTACGAGCAGTACTTC
TRBJ2-6,-,TRBV3-1/TRBV3-2,15,-,CASSQQVVGANVLTF,TGTGCCAGCAGTCAGCAGGTAGTTGGGGCCAACGTCCTGACTTTC
TRBJ2-2,-,TRBV9,15,-,CASSVGGGYTGELFF,TGTGCCAGCAGCGTTGGGGGAGGTTACACCGGGGAGCTGTTTTTT
TRBJ1-4,-,TRBV30,14,-,CAWTVQGSGEKLFF,TGTGCCTGGACTGTACAGGGATCAGGCGAAAAACTGTTTTTT
TRBJ2-7,-,TRBV23-1,19,-,CASSQLMGAPGLFFYEQYF,TGCGCCAGCAGTCAATTAATGGGTGCGCCGGGACTCTTCTTCTACGAGCAGTACTTC
TRBJ2-1,once,TRBV5-5,14,-,CASRKNGIYNEQFF,TGTGCCAGCAGAAAGAACGGGATTTACAATGAGCAGTTCTTC